This record looks at one T cell receptor (beta chain) sequence and its context. CDR3 length: 15 residues. V was trimmed by 1 base and J by 5 bases, leaving 14 bases between them. Germline V lookup: CDR1 SQVTM, CDR2 ANQGSEA. The sample originates from a study of blood T cell repertoires in COVID-19. The overall study: Material from acute and convalescent COVID-19 was sourced from the United States, Italy and Spain. PBMCs, B-cell-depleted T cells, or T cells were the source of the cDNA or gDNA that made up the material.

In the original processing: Estimates of nucleated cell counts were drawn from the amplification of reference gene primers. TCRdb's table, derived via immunoSEQ multiplex PCR, lists solely in-frame clones and lacks some. Clonal size and the V and J genes are those of that table, whereas D and trimming came from the DNA. The sample includes about 150,000 clones, 70% to 90% of them seen just once. The receptor comes from a woman between 40 and 55 years old with active or convalescent COVID-19. This chain uses TRBV29-1 with TRBJ2-2, with a possible D match to TRBD2 (6 bases). Sequenced input: peripheral blood. This chain's CDR3 is CSVEGGKGRTGELFF. CDR3 bases: TGCAGCGTTGAAGGCGGGAAGGGGAGAACCGGGGAGCTGTTTTTT.